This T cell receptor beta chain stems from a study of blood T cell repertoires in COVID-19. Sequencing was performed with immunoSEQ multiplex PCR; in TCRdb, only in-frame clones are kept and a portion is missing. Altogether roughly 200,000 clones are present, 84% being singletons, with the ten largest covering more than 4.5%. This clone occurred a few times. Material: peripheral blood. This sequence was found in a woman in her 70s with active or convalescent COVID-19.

CDR3 sequence: CASSFQGSGNTIYF. The CDR3 bases are TGCGCCAGCAGCTTCCAGGGTTCTGGAAACACCATATATTTT. The chain is built from TRBV5-1 and TRBJ1-3; weak D call: TRBD1 (5 bases). The length of the CDR3 is 14 residues. Trimming shortened V by 2 bases and J by 1 base, and 7 bases separated the two germline ends. Germline CDR1 is SGHRS and CDR2 is YFSETQ. The whole variable domain, remainder taken from reference TRBV5-1 and TRBJ1-3, is KAGVTQTPRYLIKTRGQQVTLSCSPISGHRSVSWYQQTPGQGLQFLFEYFSETQRNKGNFPGRFSGRQFSNSRSEMNVSTLELGDSALYLCASSFQGSGNTIYFGEGSWLTVV.